This TCR beta chain was captured by sequencing in a study of CD8 T cells in ankylosing spondylitis. Study outcomes and limitations: Roughly eight highly homologous variants formed a TCR beta motif that appeared characteristic of ankylosing spondylitis blood. As reported, disease-linked clones showed significant enrichment in matched ankylosing spondylitis synovial fluid.

TCR beta libraries were made by quantitative 5'-RACE with molecular barcodes. Via MiXCR, TCRdb re-called the 5' RACE reads, giving one row per CDR3 protein. This table holds fewer than 350,000 distinct CDR3 sequences, 11% found once. This CDR3 contains 15 residues. Germline V gene data show CDR1 as KGHDR and CDR2 as SFDVKD. The trim removed 4 bases at V and 4 bases at J, leaving 3 bases unmatched. This clonotype was found many times. Its antigen is unknown. This sequence originates from a female donor with ankylosing spondylitis or in good health (not recorded which). The material sequenced was blood, either unsorted or a sorted T cell fraction (not recorded which). The chain uses TRBV24-1 and TRBJ2-1; 10 bases fit TRBD2. In DNA form, the CDR3 reads TGTGCCACCAGTGACAAAGCGGGAGGGTACAATGAGCAGTTCTTC. It encodes CATSDKAGGYNEQFF.